These T cell receptor beta chains were read from a single sample in a study of shared clonotypes between healthy human individuals. This table comes from immunoSEQ multiplex PCR, and its TCRdb copy is limited to in-frame clones, with some not included. Counted here are 2 million to 2.5 million clones, almost 96% occurring once; the ten biggest clones make up around 0.13%. Sequenced sample: naive CD4+ T cells sorted from blood. The receptors stem from a man aged 18 to 30 in good health. The CDR3 runs from the conserved cysteine through the conserved F or W. Each record gives: CDR3 protein, CDR3 DNA, D gene, V gene, J gene, clone size. A D gene is named only where the DNA matches it firmly. Size is stated for part of the rows, as once, few or many counts, or as a class when the clone is expanded.

CDR3: CASARGQANYEQYF; DNA: TGTGCCAGCGCACGAGGGCAGGCAAACTACGAGCAGTACTTC; D: NA; V: TRBV18; J: TRBJ2-7; size: NA
CDR3: CASSPQGDTQYF; DNA: TGCGCCAGCAGTCCCCAGGGGGATACGCAGTATTTT; D: NA; V: TRBV5-1; J: TRBJ2-3; size: NA
CDR3: CASSLAGSYEQYF; DNA: TGTGCCAGCAGTCTAGCGGGATCCTACGAGCAGTACTTC; D: TRBD2; V: TRBV6-5; J: TRBJ2-7; size: NA
CDR3: CASTRGGSEGYTF; DNA: TGCGCCAGCACCCGGGGGGGCTCAGAGGGCTACACCTTC; D: NA; V: TRBV5-1; J: TRBJ1-2; size: once
CDR3: CASSYLGGGSYEQYF; DNA: TGTGCCAGCAGTTACCTCGGGGGGGGTTCCTACGAGCAGTACTTC; D: TRBD2; V: TRBV6-5; J: TRBJ2-7; size: NA
CDR3: CASSMGHVNTEAFF; DNA: TGCGCCAGCAGCATGGGACATGTGAACACTGAAGCTTTCTTT; D: NA; V: TRBV5-1; J: TRBJ1-1; size: NA
CDR3: CASSLPSDRRYGYTF; DNA: TGTGCCAGCAGCTTGCCCTCCGACAGGCGCTATGGCTACACCTTC; D: NA; V: TRBV5-4; J: TRBJ1-2; size: NA
CDR3: CASSPRQDRNTIYF; DNA: TGTGCCAGCAGCCCAAGACAGGATAGAAACACCATATATTTT; D: NA; V: TRBV5-5; J: TRBJ1-3; size: NA
CDR3: CASGRDTQYF; DNA: TGTGCCAGCGGCAGGGATACGCAGTATTTT; D: NA; V: TRBV10-3; J: TRBJ2-3; size: NA
CDR3: CASSYLARGGETQYF; DNA: TGTGCCAGCAGTTATCTAGCTCGGGGAGGAGAGACCCAGTACTTC; D: NA; V: TRBV6-5; J: TRBJ2-5; size: NA
CDR3: CASSSVGRGPEQYF; DNA: TGTGCCAGCAGCTCCGTGGGCAGAGGACCCGAGCAGTACTTC; D: NA; V: TRBV7-9; J: TRBJ2-7; size: NA
CDR3: CASSLGTGGYNGEYF; DNA: TGTGCCAGCAGTTTAGGGACAGGGGGGTATAATGGGGAGTACTTC; D: TRBD1; V: TRBV28; J: TRBJ2-7; size: NA
CDR3: CASSLGQGLYNEQFF; DNA: TGTGCCAGCAGCTTAGGACAGGGTTTGTACAATGAGCAGTTCTTC; D: TRBD1; V: TRBV11-3; J: TRBJ2-1; size: NA
CDR3: CASSITLGNYGYTF; DNA: TGTGCCAGTAGTATCACGCTCGGAAACTATGGCTACACCTTC; D: NA; V: TRBV19; J: TRBJ1-2; size: NA
CDR3: CAWSAAHEKLFF; DNA: TGTGCCTGGAGTGCCGCCCATGAAAAACTGTTTTTT; D: NA; V: TRBV30; J: TRBJ1-4; size: NA
CDR3: CASSPLAGTTTGELFF; DNA: TGTGCCAGCAGCCCCCTCGCGGGGACGACTACCGGGGAGCTGTTTTTT; D: NA; V: TRBV7-9; J: TRBJ2-2; size: NA
CDR3: CSVQTSGGDTQYF; DNA: TGCAGCGTTCAGACTAGCGGGGGTGATACGCAGTATTTT; D: TRBD2; V: TRBV29-1; J: TRBJ2-3; size: NA
CDR3: CASSSIGTGFNQPQHF; DNA: TGTGCCAGTAGCAGTATCGGGACAGGGTTTAATCAGCCCCAGCATTTT; D: TRBD1; V: TRBV19; J: TRBJ1-5; size: NA
CDR3: CASSGQGRLNSPLHF; DNA: TGTGCCAGCAGTGGGCAGGGTCGACTTAATTCACCCCTCCACTTT; D: NA; V: TRBV5-6; J: TRBJ1-6; size: NA
CDR3: CAWSGTGVEKLFF; DNA: TGTGCCTGGAGCGGGACAGGGGTAGAAAAACTGTTTTTT; D: TRBD1; V: TRBV30; J: TRBJ1-4; size: NA
CDR3: CASQPRGLNSPLHF; DNA: TGTGCCAGCCAGCCTAGGGGGCTCAATTCACCCCTCCACTTT; D: TRBD1; V: TRBV11-2; J: TRBJ1-6; size: NA
CDR3: CAWSVLRNTEAFF; DNA: TGTGCCTGGAGTGTACTCAGGAACACTGAAGCTTTCTTT; D: NA; V: TRBV30; J: TRBJ1-1; size: NA
CDR3: CASGGQGVTIYF; DNA: TGTGCTAGTGGGGGACAGGGGGTCACCATATATTTT; D: TRBD1; V: TRBV12-5; J: TRBJ1-3; size: NA
CDR3: CSASGRAPNSPLHF; DNA: TGCAGCGCCTCGGGACGGGCCCCTAATTCACCCCTCCACTTT; D: NA; V: TRBV29-1; J: TRBJ1-6; size: NA
CDR3: CASSYDISYEQYF; DNA: TGTGCCAGCAGTTACGACATCTCCTACGAGCAGTACTTC; D: NA; V: TRBV6-6; J: TRBJ2-7; size: NA
CDR3: CASSQTGTGRYEQYF; DNA: TGTGCCAGCAGCCAAACCGGGACAGGGAGGTACGAGCAGTACTTC; D: TRBD1; V: TRBV7-8; J: TRBJ2-7; size: NA
CDR3: CASQVGDEQYF; DNA: TGTGCCAGCCAGGTGGGCGACGAGCAGTACTTC; D: NA; V: TRBV28; J: TRBJ2-7; size: once
CDR3: CASRPAGPGNSPLHF; DNA: TGTGCCAGCAGGCCCGCCGGGCCAGGGAATTCACCCCTCCACTTT; D: NA; V: TRBV2; J: TRBJ1-6; size: NA